These T cell receptor beta chains were read from a single sample in a study of cytomegalovirus exposure and HLA in healthy donors. Method: immunoSEQ multiplex PCR; TCRdb's copy keeps in-frame clones and lacks some. Seen here are around 150,000 clones, roughly 75% observed once, and the top ten hold around 8.3%. Sequenced material: PBMCs. These receptors were taken from a woman aged 40 to 49 in good health and CMV-seropositive. Both conserved end residues are part of each CDR3. D genes are given only for firm matches. Some rows have no size entry. The others give once, few or many, or a class for an expanded clone.

v_gene	abundance	d_gene	j_gene	len	CDR3nt	CDR3aa
TRBV6-6	NA	NA	TRBJ2-3	14	TGTGCCAGCAGACCCGGGAGCAGCACAGATACGCAGTATTTT	CASRPGSSTDTQYF
TRBV27	NA	TRBD2	TRBJ2-3	13	TGTGCCAGCAAAGGACTAGAACCAGATACGCAGTATTTT	CASKGLEPDTQYF
TRBV7-2	NA	TRBD2	TRBJ2-3	16	TGTGCCAGCAGCTTAGGGTCCGGACTAGCGTCCGATACGCAGTATTTT	CASSLGSGLASDTQYF
TRBV27	NA	NA	TRBJ2-2	21	TGTGCCAGCAGTTTATTCCGAGGTGGCTATGGGGCTCGGAAGGGGGCCGGGGAGCTGTTTTTT	CASSLFRGGYGARKGAGELFF
TRBV27	NA	TRBD2	TRBJ2-7	14	TGTGCCAGCAGTTCTGGACTAGCGGGAGGCGAGCAGTACTTC	CASSSGLAGGEQYF
TRBV28	once	NA	TRBJ2-1	15	TGTGCCAGCACCAGAGGCGGGGTATCCTACAATGAGCAGTTCTTC	CASTRGGVSYNEQFF
TRBV15	NA	TRBD2	TRBJ2-7	17	TGTGCCACCAGCAGAGATCTAACTAGCGGGTTAGGGAGCGAGCAGTACTTC	CATSRDLTSGLGSEQYF
TRBV5-1	NA	TRBD1	TRBJ2-1	16	TGCGCCAGCAGCACGGGGACAGGGGGCTCTTACAATGAGCAGTTCTTC	CASSTGTGGSYNEQFF
TRBV9	NA	TRBD2	TRBJ2-7	17	TGTGCCAGCAGCGCAGCGGGGAGGGGTGAGTTTTCCTACGAGCAGTACTTC	CASSAAGRGEFSYEQYF
TRBV6-1	NA	NA	TRBJ1-5	14	TGTGCCAGCACTGAAGGCCAGTCAAATCAGCCCCAGCATTTT	CASTEGQSNQPQHF
TRBV2	NA	TRBD1	TRBJ1-2	14	TGTGCCAGCAGTGATCTCAGCGCAGGGGGCGGCTACACCTTC	CASSDLSAGGGYTF
TRBV5-1	NA	NA	TRBJ1-1	15	TGCGCCAGCAGAGTCGATGGTGAGGTGAACACTGAAGCTTTCTTT	CASRVDGEVNTEAFF
TRBV28	NA	TRBD1	TRBJ2-7	15	TGTGCCAGCAGTTCCCCCGGGACAGGGATATGGGAGCAGTACTTC	CASSSPGTGIWEQYF
TRBV7-8	few	TRBD2	TRBJ2-1	15	TGTGCCAGCAGCCCGGGACTAGCGACCTACAATGAGCAGTTCTTC	CASSPGLATYNEQFF
TRBV7-2	NA	TRBD1	TRBJ2-7	15	TGTGCCAGCAGCCCTCCGGGACAGGTATCCTACGAGCAGTACTTC	CASSPPGQVSYEQYF
TRBV7-9	NA	NA	TRBJ2-5	12	TGTGCCAGCCGGGACTACCAAGAGACCCAGTACTTC	CASRDYQETQYF
TRBV28	NA	TRBD2	TRBJ2-5	18	TGTGCCAGCAGTCTTAGGACTAGCGGGAGTGGGAATGGGGAGACCCAGTACTTC	CASSLRTSGSGNGETQYF
TRBV15	NA	NA	TRBJ2-7	15	TGTGCCACCAGCAGAGGGAGGGCAGGGACCTACGAGCAGTACTTC	CATSRGRAGTYEQYF
TRBV4-1	NA	NA	TRBJ1-5	15	TGCGCCAGCAGCCAAGTGCAGGGTAGCAATCAGCCCCAGCATTTT	CASSQVQGSNQPQHF
TRBV6-1	NA	NA	TRBJ2-7	13	TGTGCCAGCAGTGACAGGGGTATAGGCGAGCAGTACTTC	CASSDRGIGEQYF